This entry features one T cell receptor beta chain sequence. Its antigen is not known. The sample comes from a study of cytomegalovirus exposure and HLA in healthy donors. The PCR ran on 60 Vbeta and 13 Jbeta primers. The table came from immunoSEQ multiplex PCR; TCRdb's copy has only in-frame clones and leaves some out. The table records approximately 90,000 clones, under 80% of them present only once. Study conclusions and caveats: Several top significant clusters appeared, in a later analysis, to be linked to common viral pathogens.

Germline V gene data show CDR1 as SGHNT and CDR2 as YYREEE (reference sequence). This CDR3 contains 15 residues. Germline trimming cut 1 base from V and 1 base from J; bases unmatched to any gene: 1. This chain links TRBV5-4 with TRBJ2-1; 8 bases match TRBD2. This receptor was taken from a woman in her twenties or thirties in good health and CMV-seronegative. The sample comprised PBMCs. The CDR3 sequence is CASSLLAGSYNEQFF. The CDR3 DNA follows: TGTGCCAGCAGCTTGCTAGCGGGTTCCTACAATGAGCAGTTCTTC.